This record concerns one T cell receptor beta chain sequence. The length of the CDR3 is 15 residues. Germline V CDR1 and CDR2: MNHEY, SVGEGT. The ends were cut back, 4 bases at V and 3 bases at J, with 15 bases in the middle. This sample is part of a study of T cells after yellow fever vaccination. Via MiXCR, TCRdb re-called the 5' RACE reads, giving one row per CDR3 protein. The repertoire has some 320,000 distinct CDR3 sequences, about 10% of them found once; the top ten carry about 3.3%. The source of this sequence is a man aged 18 to 30 who received the YFV17D yellow fever vaccine. This sample comprised CD4+ T cells sorted from PBMCs, obtained 45 days after the yellow fever booster vaccination. The chain has TRBV6-2 or TRBV6-3 and TRBJ1-2; no clear D gene. This CDR3 is CASSSARAGDYGYTF. The CDR3 nucleotides are TGTGCCAGCAGTTCAGCTCGGGCTGGGGACTATGGCTACACCTTC.